The rows below give T cell receptor beta chains drawn from one sample of a study of tumor-infiltrating lymphocytes in primary liver carcinoma. MiXCR, run by TCRdb on the multiplex PCR reads, gives a single entry per CDR3 protein. This table holds 310,000 or so distinct CDR3 sequences, approximately 58% found once. Sequencing was carried out using peripheral blood. The receptors were sampled from a woman in her twenties or thirties with primary liver carcinoma and hepatitis B virus infection. The CDR3 runs from the conserved cysteine through the conserved F or W. The D gene is left open where the match is weak. Clone size is not always given. Where it is, it says once, few, many or a class for expanded clones.

j_gene	len	v_gene	abundance	d_gene	CDR3aa	CDR3nt
TRBJ2-5	14	TRBV10-3	few	TRBD2	CAISATSGEETQYF	TGTGCCATCAGTGCGACTAGCGGGGAAGAGACCCAGTACTTC
TRBJ1-4	13	TRBV4-3	once	-	CASSQSSWWKLFF	TGCGCCAGCAGCCAATCATCATGGTGGAAACTGTTTTTT
TRBJ1-1	14	TRBV6-1	many	-	CASSEGPRVAEAFF	TGTGCCAGCAGTGAAGGCCCCAGAGTCGCTGAAGCTTTCTTT
TRBJ2-3	15	TRBV12-3/TRBV12-4	-	TRBD2	CTSSLRTSSVDTQYF	TGTACCAGCAGTTTAAGGACTAGCAGTGTAGATACGCAGTATTTT
TRBJ2-7	14	TRBV6-5	-	TRBD2	CASRSSGYTYEQYF	TGTGCCAGCAGATCTAGCGGGTATACCTACGAGCAGTACTTC
TRBJ1-1	14	TRBV14	-	TRBD1	CASSQDLGQGEAFF	TGTGCCAGCAGCCAAGATCTCGGACAGGGTGAAGCTTTCTTT
TRBJ2-3	15	TRBV24-1	few	TRBD1	CATSEPDRESDTQYF	TGTGCCACCAGTGAACCGGACAGGGAATCCGATACGCAGTATTTT
TRBJ1-1	15	TRBV11-3	many	TRBD1	CASSLIDRGTHEAFF	TGTGCCAGCAGCTTAATCGACAGGGGCACCCATGAAGCTTTCTTT
TRBJ1-2	17	TRBV28	-	-	CASSFGVTATSNYGYTF	TGTGCCAGCAGTTTCGGGGTGACGGCTACCTCTAACTATGGTTACACCTTC
TRBJ2-7	15	TRBV11-2	once	-	CASSFQGGSSYGQYF	TGTGCCAGTAGCTTCCAGGGAGGCAGTTCCTACGGGCAGTACTTC
TRBJ1-3	16	TRBV14	-	-	CASSQEKSRFGNTIYF	TGTGCCAGCAGCCAAGAGAAATCAAGGTTTGGAAACACCATATATTTT
TRBJ2-3	16	TRBV11-2	many	TRBD1	CASSYLGQGGTDTQYF	TGTGCCAGCAGCTATTTAGGGCAGGGGGGCACAGATACGCAGTATTTT
TRBJ2-2	20	TRBV14	-	-	CASSQYPGPKTFAKTGELFF	TGTGCCAGCAGCCAGTACCCGGGACCGAAAACTTTCGCGAAGACCGGGGAGCTGTTTTTT
TRBJ2-1	11	TRBV6-6	-	-	CASKQGSEQIF	TGTGCCAGCAAACAGGGTTCTGAGCAGATCTTC
TRBJ1-2	12	TRBV6-5	once	TRBD1	CASTTQGVGYTF	TGTGCCAGCACTACGCAGGGGGTTGGCTACACCTTC
TRBJ2-2	15	TRBV28	-	TRBD2	CASRPAGVATGELFF	TGTGCCAGCAGGCCTGCGGGAGTAGCCACCGGGGAGCTGTTTTTT
TRBJ2-1	14	TRBV5-6	-	-	CASSSMSSYNEQFF	TGTGCCAGCAGCTCGATGAGCTCCTACAATGAGCAGTTCTTC
TRBJ2-7	13	TRBV10-2	few	-	CASRKGSPYEQYF	TGCGCCAGCAGGAAGGGGTCCCCCTACGAGCAGTACTTC
TRBJ2-1	10	TRBV29-1	many	-	CPRSYNEQFF	TGCCCCAGGAGCTACAATGAGCAGTTCTTC
TRBJ2-1	16	TRBV6-2/TRBV6-3	-	TRBD2	CASSPGPGGYYNEQFF	TGTGCCAGCAGTCCAGGCCCGGGGGGATACTACAATGAGCAGTTCTTC
TRBJ2-7	16	TRBV4-2	many	TRBD2	CASSQDSGRGSYEQYF	TGTGCCAGCAGCCAAGACTCCGGGCGCGGGAGCTACGAGCAGTACTTC
TRBJ2-7	15	TRBV11-2	-	-	CASSLVGTWFYEQYF	TGTGCCAGCAGCTTAGTGGGGACATGGTTCTATGAGCAGTACTTC
TRBJ1-5	13	TRBV28	-	-	CASSDRDPGRQHF	TGTGCCAGCAGTGATCGGGACCCCGGACGTCAGCATTTT
TRBJ1-5	16	TRBV4-1	many	TRBD1	CASSQAGQGSNQPQHF	TGCGCCAGCAGCCAGGCTGGACAGGGAAGTAATCAGCCCCAGCATTTT
TRBJ1-3	14	TRBV12-3/TRBV12-4	-	-	CASIQGGGGNTIYF	TGTGCCAGCATCCAGGGCGGAGGGGGAAACACCATATATTTT
TRBJ2-3	16	TRBV10-1	-	-	CASSEVGERSTDTQYF	TGCGCCAGCAGTGAGGTGGGAGAGAGGAGCACAGATACGCAGTATTTT
TRBJ2-1	15	TRBV11-1	many	-	CASSLGTTSYNEQFF	TGTGCCAGCAGCTTGGGGACCACCTCCTACAATGAGCAGTTCTTC
TRBJ2-1	16	TRBV12-3/TRBV12-4	-	-	CASSLGGLLFYDEQFF	TGTGCCAGCAGCTTAGGAGGGCTACTATTCTACGATGAGCAGTTCTTC
TRBJ2-7	15	TRBV7-8	-	-	CANSLLEGQGYAQYF	TGTGCCAACAGCCTCCTCGAAGGCCAGGGGTATGCGCAGTACTTC
TRBJ1-1	15	TRBV6-1	-	-	CASTLPRHPNTEAFF	TGTGCCAGCACCCTGCCCAGACATCCGAACACTGAAGCTTTCTTT
TRBJ2-1	14	TRBV11-1	-	-	CTSSPTGALDEQFF	TGTACCAGCAGCCCAACTGGGGCCCTGGATGAGCAGTTCTTT
TRBJ1-6	15	TRBV5-6	-	-	CASSLGGLRNSPFHF	TGTGCCAGCAGCTTGGGGGGACTGCGGAATTCACCCTTCCACTTT
TRBJ2-3	13	TRBV28	few	-	CASSLSGTDTQYF	TGTGCCAGCAGTTTATCCGGAACAGATACGCAGTATTTT
TRBJ2-2	16	TRBV4-1	many	TRBD2	CASSQFAGTSSGELFF	TGCGCCAGCAGCCAATTCGCCGGGACTAGCAGCGGGGAGCTGTTTTTT
TRBJ1-6	14	TRBV6-5	-	-	CANRNRARNPPLHF	TGTGCCAACAGAAACAGGGCTCGGAATCCACCCCTCCACTTT
TRBJ2-5	14	TRBV7-9	-	TRBD1	CASSVDRAQETQYF	TGTGCCAGCAGCGTAGACAGGGCCCAAGAGACCCAGTACTTC
TRBJ2-1	15	TRBV6-6	-	TRBD2	CANSYEREGLNEQFF	TGTGCCAACAGTTATGAACGGGAGGGCCTCAATGAGCAGTTCTTC
TRBJ2-3	15	TRBV29-1	-	-	CSVEGLRGETDTQYF	TGCAGCGTTGAGGGATTGAGGGGGGAAACAGATACGCAGTATTTT
TRBJ2-1	15	TRBV11-3	-	-	CASSLGGVSYNGRFF	TGTGCCAGCAGCTTAGGCGGGGTGTCCTACAATGGGCGGTTCTTC
TRBJ1-1	19	TRBV11-2	-	-	CDSSIRWGLADREVPEAFF	TGTGACAGCAGCATACGGTGGGGGCTGGCGGATCGAGAGGTCCCTGAAGCTTTCTTT
TRBJ2-7	14	TRBV11-2	-	-	CVSTPGHLAYEQYF	TGTGTCAGTACGCCGGGACACCTGGCCTACGAGCAGTACTTC
TRBJ2-7	15	TRBV6-5	-	-	CASSYKDSSTYQQYF	TGTGCCAGCAGTTACAAGGACAGCAGCACCTACCAGCAGTACTTT
TRBJ2-5	14	TRBV4-1	-	TRBD2	CASSRWRTSGTQYF	TGCGCCAGCAGCCGTTGGAGGACTAGTGGGACCCAGTATTTC
TRBJ2-7	13	TRBV6-6	-	TRBD1	CASSYTTGGKQYF	TGTGCCAGCAGTTATACCACAGGGGGCAAGCAGTACTTC
TRBJ1-1	13	TRBV4-1	-	-	CASSRRVGTEAFF	TGCGCCAGCAGTCGGCGGGTTGGCACTGAAGCTTTCTTT
TRBJ2-1	14	TRBV12-3/TRBV12-4	few	-	CASSPRYSYNEQFF	TGTGCCAGCAGTCCCAGGTACTCCTACAATGAGCAGTTCTTC
TRBJ1-1	14	TRBV20-1	-	TRBD1	CSARGTGTNTEAFF	TGCAGTGCTAGGGGGACAGGGACGAACACTGAAGCTTTCTTT
TRBJ2-1	15	TRBV5-6	few	TRBD2	CASSFTSGSYNEQFF	TGTGCCAGCAGTTTTACTAGCGGGAGCTACAATGAGCAGTTCTTC
TRBJ2-3	16	TRBV29-1	many	TRBD1	CSVLTTGGGSTDTQYF	TGCAGCGTTTTAACGACAGGGGGCGGGAGCACAGATACGCAGTATTTT
TRBJ2-3	15	TRBV5-4	-	-	CASTSSLQGTDTQYF	TGTGCCAGCACCTCTAGCCTACAGGGCACAGATACGCAGTATTTT
TRBJ2-7	14	TRBV4-2	many	TRBD1	CASSLRDRSYEQYF	TGTGCCAGCAGCCTCCGGGACAGGTCCTACGAGCAGTACTTC
TRBJ2-1	15	TRBV7-8	few	TRBD2	CASSLTGLAGNEQFF	TGTGCCAGCAGCTTAACGGGACTAGCAGGGAATGAGCAGTTCTTC